The clone carrying this T cell receptor (beta chain) was detected once. V lost 6 bases and J lost 2; bases outside the gene matches: 2. The CDR3 is 13 amino acids. Germline V gene data show CDR1 as MDHEN and CDR2 as SYDVKM. This record comes from a study of cytomegalovirus exposure and HLA in healthy donors. The PCR employed 60 Vbeta primers together with 13 Jbeta primers. Profiling relied on immunoSEQ multiplex PCR, and the TCRdb table lists in-frame clones only, not all of them. The table includes 30,000 to 40,000 clones, approximately 79% detected once. Sequences were obtained from PBMCs. The TCR originated in a woman in her twenties or thirties in good health and CMV-seropositive. The chain joins TRBV28 to TRBJ2-7; 9 bases align to TRBD2. Written as DNA, the CDR3 is TGTGCCAGCAGGGCTAGCGGGGCCTACGAGCAGTACTTC. This gives the protein CASRASGAYEQYF.